A selection of T cell receptor beta chains follows, all from one sample in a study of blood T cell repertoires in COVID-19. Repertoires were generated with immunoSEQ multiplex PCR, while TCRdb's copy carries only in-frame clones and drops some. Of 250,000 or so clones in the sample, 75% to 90% are singletons; the top ten hold 1.5% to 2%. Input material: peripheral blood. The origin of the receptors is a man younger than 40 with active or convalescent COVID-19. The CDR3 runs from the conserved cysteine through the conserved F or W. Fields, in order: J gene, clone size, D gene, V gene, CDR3 protein, CDR3 DNA. D genes are given only for firm matches. Size tells how often a clone was seen (once, few, many) or the class of an expanded clone, and some rows leave it out.

>TRBJ2-1|.|TRBD2|TRBV13
CASSLATSGNEQFF
TGTGCCAGCAGCTTAGCTACTAGCGGGAATGAGCAGTTCTTC
>TRBJ1-2|.|TRBD1|TRBV5-4
CASSSGQGYLFYGYTF
TGTGCCAGCAGTTCGGGACAGGGGTATTTGTTCTATGGCTACACCTTC
>TRBJ1-6|.|.|TRBV9
CASQGGTYNSPLHF
TGTGCCAGCCAGGGTGGAACCTATAATTCACCCCTCCACTTT
>TRBJ1-5|.|TRBD1|TRBV27
CASSGTGPQYQPQHF
TGTGCCAGCAGTGGGACAGGCCCGCAATATCAGCCCCAGCATTTT
>TRBJ1-1|.|TRBD1|TRBV19
CASSADTGVNTEAFF
TGTGCCAGTAGTGCCGATACAGGGGTGAACACTGAAGCTTTCTTT
>TRBJ2-3|.|.|TRBV9
CASSVGVDPTDTQYF
TGTGCCAGCAGCGTAGGCGTAGATCCAACAGATACGCAGTATTTT
>TRBJ2-1|.|TRBD1|TRBV6-5
CATTNRGTLNEQFF
TGTGCCACCACCAACAGGGGGACGCTTAATGAGCAGTTCTTC
>TRBJ1-1|.|TRBD1|TRBV7-6
CASSHAGTGYTEAFF
TGTGCCAGCAGCCATGCCGGGACAGGGTACACTGAAGCTTTCTTT
>TRBJ2-7|.|.|TRBV7-6
CASSSTPQGKDGYEQYF
TGTGCCAGCAGCTCGACACCACAGGGTAAAGACGGTTACGAGCAGTACTTC
>TRBJ1-1|.|TRBD1|TRBV4-1
CASSGQGTEAFF
TGCGCCAGCAGCGGACAGGGGACTGAAGCTTTCTTT
>TRBJ2-2|few|.|TRBV7-2
CASSFTFRAGELFF
TGTGCCAGCAGCTTTACCTTCCGGGCCGGGGAGCTGTTTTTT
>TRBJ1-1|.|.|TRBV4-2
CASSPLGEGKETEAFF
TGTGCCAGCAGCCCTCTAGGGGAGGGGAAGGAGACTGAAGCTTTCTTT
>TRBJ1-1|.|.|TRBV11-2
CASSLGGTNTEAFF
TGTGCCAGCAGCTTAGGGGGCACGAACACTGAAGCTTTCTTT
>TRBJ1-1|few|.|TRBV11-3
CASSRTRNTEAFF
TGTGCCAGCAGCCGTACAAGGAACACTGAAGCTTTCTTT
>TRBJ1-3|once|.|TRBV3-1/TRBV3-2
CASSQEGTTSGNTIYF
TGTGCCAGCAGCCAAGAGGGGACTACCTCTGGAAACACCATATATTTT
>TRBJ2-5|.|TRBD2|TRBV7-3
CASSLTSGGETQYF
TGTGCCAGCAGCCTGACTAGCGGGGGGGAGACCCAGTACTTC
>TRBJ2-7|once|.|TRBV6-5
CASRRGTLSYEQYF
TGTGCCAGCAGACGAGGGACACTCTCCTACGAGCAGTACTTC
>TRBJ2-7|.|TRBD1|TRBV5-6
CASSLGTGQYEQYF
TGTGCCAGCAGCTTGGGGACAGGGCAGTACGAGCAGTACTTC
>TRBJ1-1|.|.|TRBV3-1/TRBV3-2
CASSQDFQGQSSGSGTEAFF
TGTGCCAGCAGCCAAGATTTTCAAGGACAGTCCTCGGGATCGGGCACTGAAGCTTTCTTT
>TRBJ2-3|.|TRBD2|TRBV4-2
CASSQALSGGAPDTQYF
TGTGCCAGCAGCCAAGCTCTTAGCGGGGGGGCTCCAGATACGCAGTATTTT
>TRBJ2-1|.|.|TRBV5-6
CAAGGPGDSEQFF
TGTGCCGCCGGGGGGCCAGGTGATAGTGAGCAGTTCTTC
>TRBJ2-7|.|.|TRBV6-4
CASSSRIPYEQYF
TGTGCCAGCAGCTCTAGGATTCCCTACGAGCAGTACTTC